These 17 T cell receptor beta chains share one sample of origin, sequenced in a study of T cell changes during pregnancy in multiple sclerosis. Method: immunoSEQ multiplex PCR; TCRdb's copy keeps in-frame clones and lacks some. Of over 9,000 clones in the sample, about four fifths were seen once. This specimen consisted of CD8+ T cells from peripheral blood mononuclear cells, obtained after pregnancy. Receptor source: a female donor in good health, enrolled as a control in a pregnancy study.

The chain uses TRBV7-9 and TRBJ2-5, with 7 nucleotides matching TRBD1. Germline V CDR1 and CDR2: SEHNR, FQNEAQ (reference sequence). Trimming took 6 bases from V and 5 from J; bases not matched to a gene: 6. The CDR3 has 13 amino acids. The CDR3 here is CASRRQGGETQYF. The CDR3 nucleotides read TGTGCCAGCAGGCGACAGGGCGGGGAGACCCAGTACTTC. Combining the CDR3 with reference TRBV7-9 and TRBJ2-5 gives the whole variable domain DTGVSQNPRHKITKRGQNVTFRCDPISEHNRLYWYRQTLGQGPEFLTYFQNEAQLEKSRLLSDRFSAERPKGSFSTLEIQRTEQGDSAMYLCASRRQGGETQYFGPGTRLLVL.

The chain recombines TRBV6-4 with TRBJ2-1; possible D gene TRBD2, 6 bases. This CDR3 comprises 16 residues. CDR1 is MRHNA and CDR2 is SNTAGT in the germline V gene. Between the trimmed V and J ends, which lost 4 bases and 11 bases, there was a span of 24 bases. The CDR3 region is CASSVNGEVGGSKQFF. DNA for the CDR3: TGTGCCAGCAGTGTTAATGGCGAGGTCGGAGGGTCTAAGCAGTTCTTC.

The chain combines TRBV5-4 with TRBJ2-7; possible D gene TRBD2, 7 bases. Per the germline V gene, CDR1 is SGHNT and CDR2 is YYREEE (reference sequence). The CDR3 is 15 residues long. The V and J ends lost 4 bases and 7 bases respectively, with 21 bases between them. The CDR3 here is CASSQRGGGGWEQYF. CDR3 nucleotides: TGTGCCAGCAGCCAAAGGGGGGGCGGGGGTTGGGAGCAGTACTTC. Looking up the rest from reference TRBV5-4 and TRBJ2-7 gives the full variable domain: ETGVTQSPTHLIKTRGQQVTLRCSSQSGHNTVSWYQQALGQGPQFIFQYYREEENGRGNFPPRFSGLQFPNYSSELNVNALELDDSALYLCASSQRGGGGWEQYFGPGTRLTVT.

This sequence joins TRBV6-1 and TRBJ2-1; 7 bases fit TRBD1. This CDR3 comprises 14 residues. CDR1 MNHNS and CDR2 SASEGT come from the germline V gene. Losses at the gene ends were 4 bases for V and 7 bases for J; bases not matched to a gene: 7. The CDR3 protein is CASSGFGTENEQFF. The CDR3 nucleotides are TGTGCCAGCAGTGGATTCGGGACAGAAAATGAGCAGTTCTTC.

This clone has just a few counts. This chain joins TRBV5-6 and TRBJ1-2; a weak D match, TRBD1 (5 bases). Germline V gene sequence: CDR1 SGHDT, CDR2 YYEEEE. V was pared by 0 bases and J by 7 bases, with 28 bases between. This CDR3 is built from 19 residues. CDR3 loop: CASSLEAGIVLGLTGGYTF. The DNA of the CDR3 is TGTGCCAGCAGCTTGGAGGCTGGCATCGTTTTGGGGCTGACGGGTGGCTACACCTTC.

This clone was counted between two and nine times. V gene TRBV4-2 combines with J gene TRBJ2-7, with 9 positions matching TRBD2. V was pared by 0 bases and J by 0 bases, with 3 bases of the junction left unmatched. Germline loops: CDR1 LGHNA, CDR2 YNFKEQ. This CDR3 spans 16 amino acids. CDR3 residues: CASSQDPAGGSYEQYF. The CDR3 DNA reads as TGTGCCAGCAGCCAAGATCCAGCGGGGGGCTCCTACGAGCAGTACTTC.

This clone was recorded only once. The chain joins TRBV28 to TRBJ1-5, with 9 bases identical to TRBD1. Germline loops: CDR1 MDHEN, CDR2 SYDVKM. V lost 5 bases, J lost 11 bases, and 28 bases stayed unmatched. The CDR3 has 20 amino acids. The CDR3 loop reads CASSRLGTVPGQGLFSAQHF. In nucleotides, the CDR3 is TGTGCCAGCAGTCGTCTCGGGACAGTCCCGGGACAGGGCCTCTTTTCAGCCCAGCATTTT.

The rearrangement joins TRBV30 to TRBJ2-1; D is undetermined. The CDR3 contains 12 residues. V was clipped by 0 bases and J by 8 bases, with 8 bases between them. Germline V gene lookup returns CDR1 GTSNPN and CDR2 SVGIG (reference sequence). The CDR3 bases are TGTGCCTGGAGTGTGGCACATGATGAGCAGTTCTTC. This translates into CAWSVAHDEQFF.

The chain is built from TRBV19 and TRBJ2-7; 9 positions agree with TRBD2. The junction had 8 bases not matched to a gene; V was cut back by 4 bases and J by 4 bases. The CDR3 consists of 15 residues. Germline V lookup: CDR1 LNHDA, CDR2 SQIVND (reference sequence). For the CDR3, the DNA is TGTGCCAGTAGTACCGCGGGAGGGCCCTCGTACGAGCAGTACTTC. It yields the protein CASSTAGGPSYEQYF.

This clone appeared a single time. This chain connects TRBV4-1 to TRBJ2-1; D remains unclear. The V end lost 1 base, the J end lost 2 bases, and 9 bases lay between the germline ends. Germline V gives CDR1 MGHRA, CDR2 YSYEKL. The CDR3 is 15 residues long. The CDR3, as DNA: TGCGCCAGCAGCCAAGGCGGCCTAACCTACAATGAGCAGTTCTTC. It yields the protein CASSQGGLTYNEQFF.

V is TRBV7-9 and J is TRBJ2-1; 11 bases agree with TRBD2. Germline values: CDR1 SEHNR, CDR2 FQNEAQ (reference sequence). The CDR3 is 14 amino acids. V was pared by 2 bases and J by 9 bases, with 3 bases of the junction left unmatched. The CDR3 coding sequence is TGTGCCAGCAGCTTACTAGCGGGGGGTGGTGAGCAGTTCTTC. Its protein is CASSLLAGGGEQFF.

This clone was counted only a few times. The J gene is TRBJ2-5, the V gene TRBV6-6; possible D gene TRBD2, 6 bases. This CDR3 region has 12 residues. CDR1 and CDR2 from the germline V gene are MNHNY and SVGAGI (reference sequence). The V gene lost 5 bases and the J gene lost 4 bases, with 8 bases spanning the gap. The CDR3 region is CASSGSGETQYF. CDR3 DNA: TGTGCCAGCAGTGGTAGCGGAGAGACCCAGTACTTC.

The chain couples TRBV6-5 to TRBJ1-2, with D unresolved. The CDR3 spans 13 residues. CDR1 and CDR2 (germline): MNHEY, SVGAGI. V was trimmed by 6 bases and J by 4 bases, leaving 12 bases between them. CDR3 loop: CASSPRVSYGYTF. Written as DNA, the CDR3 is TGTGCCAGCAGCCCTCGCGTGAGCTATGGCTACACCTTC.

The chain has TRBV7-3 and TRBJ2-3, with TRBD2 matching 7 bases. The CDR3 length is 15 residues. Losses at the gene ends were 1 base for V and 0 bases for J; bases not matched to a gene: 1. In germline, CDR1 is SGHTA, CDR2 FQGTGA. CDR3 nucleotide sequence: TGTGCCAGCAGCTTAAACGGGGGGAGCACAGATACGCAGTATTTT. Translated: CASSLNGGSTDTQYF.

This chain links TRBV21-1 with TRBJ1-2; TRBD1 is taken as the D call from the table, unchecked against the DNA. TRBV21-1 is deemed a pseudogene. The CDR3 is 15 amino acids. This CDR3 reads CASSKDKGAGDGYTF. The CDR3 DNA reads as TGTGCCAGCAGCAAAGATAAGGGGGCCGGGGATGGCTACACCTTC.

This clone has a handful of counts. The rearrangement joins TRBV5-1 to TRBJ1-2; a possible D gene is TRBD1 (5 bases). The CDR3 has 13 amino acids. Germline V gives CDR1 SGHRS, CDR2 YFSETQ. V was pared by 6 bases and J by 6 bases, with 15 bases between. The CDR3 reads CASNGAAGHGYTF. The CDR3 DNA is TGCGCCAGCAATGGAGCGGCGGGGCATGGCTACACCTTC. The variable domain in full, completed from reference TRBV5-1 and TRBJ1-2, reads KAGVTQTPRYLIKTRGQQVTLSCSPISGHRSVSWYQQTPGQGLQFLFEYFSETQRNKGNFPGRFSGRQFSNSRSEMNVSTLELGDSALYLCASNGAAGHGYTFGSGTRLTVV.

The rearrangement joins TRBV28 to TRBJ2-5, with 11 nucleotides matching TRBD2. The CDR3 length is 17 residues. Germline assignment: CDR1 MDHEN and CDR2 SYDVKM. Trimming removed 5 bases from V and 2 bases from J; junction bases left unmatched: 10. Here the CDR3 DNA reads TGTGCCAGCAGTCTCCTCGTGGGACTAGCGGATCAAGAGACCCAGTACTTC. It codes for CASSLLVGLADQETQYF.